Each of the 25 T cell receptor beta chains below was sequenced from the same sample in a study of OX40 agonist ivuxolimab in advanced cancers. This table comes from immunoSEQ multiplex PCR, and its TCRdb copy is limited to in-frame clones, with some not included. The table includes about 89,000 clones, roughly 88% detected once. Here the sequenced sample was CD4+ or CD8+ T cells sorted from blood, taken in a trial of the OX40 agonist ivuxolimab. These receptors were taken from an adult with an advanced solid tumor such as melanoma, head and neck, liver or kidney cancer.

The V call is TRBV6-6, the J call TRBJ1-1, with D unresolved. V dropped 6 bases and J dropped 1 base, with 3 bases sitting between them. There are 11 residues in the CDR3. Per germline, CDR1 MNHNY and CDR2 SVGAGI (reference sequence). This CDR3 reads CASRGNTEAFF. CDR3 nucleotides: TGTGCCAGCAGAGGGAACACTGAAGCTTTCTTT.

The V gene is TRBV6-5, the J gene TRBJ2-7; TRBD2 matches 7 bases. In germline, CDR1 is MNHEY, CDR2 SVGAGI. Germline trimming cut 6 bases from V and 7 bases from J; bases unmatched to any gene: 12. CDR3 size: 14 residues. CDR3 region: CASSGGRVVGEQYF. In DNA, the CDR3 is TGTGCCAGCAGCGGGGGGAGAGTAGTAGGGGAGCAGTACTTC.

V gene TRBV4-1 combines with J gene TRBJ1-5; D ambiguous. The CDR3 sequence is 14 residues long. Deletions cut 4 bases from V and 7 bases from J, with 14 bases between. Germline loops: CDR1 MGHRA, CDR2 YSYEKL. The CDR3 here is CASSPGRARQPQHF. The DNA of the CDR3 is TGCGCCAGCAGCCCTGGTCGGGCTAGGCAGCCCCAGCATTTT.

V and J are TRBV28 and TRBJ1-1; D gene ambiguous. The V gene lost 2 bases and the J gene lost 7 bases, with 14 bases spanning the gap. The CDR3 is 14 amino acids. Germline CDR1 and CDR2: MDHEN and SYDVKM. CDR3 region: CASSLRQLSLEAFF. In DNA, the CDR3 is TGTGCCAGCAGTTTACGGCAGCTCTCTCTTGAAGCTTTCTTT.

The genes are TRBV5-1 and TRBJ2-1; D may match TRBD1 or TRBD2 (6 bases each). There are 15 residues in the CDR3. Germline loops: CDR1 SGHRS, CDR2 YFSETQ. Trimming removed 1 base from V and 6 bases from J, with 14 bases in between. The CDR3 here is CASSLLTGGLNEQFF. The CDR3 DNA reads TGCGCCAGCAGCTTGTTAACCGGGGGCCTCAATGAGCAGTTCTTC. Using reference TRBV5-1 and TRBJ2-1 for the parts outside the CDR3, the full variable domain is KAGVTQTPRYLIKTRGQQVTLSCSPISGHRSVSWYQQTPGQGLQFLFEYFSETQRNKGNFPGRFSGRQFSNSRSEMNVSTLELGDSALYLCASSLLTGGLNEQFFGPGTRLTVL.

The rearrangement links TRBV4-1 to TRBJ1-3; D is uncertain. Trimming removed 0 bases from V and 0 bases from J, with 12 bases in between. Germline CDR1 MGHRA, CDR2 YSYEKL. The CDR3 has 17 residues. DNA of the CDR3: TGCGCCAGCAGCCAAGACTACGGAAGCAGCTCTGGAAACACCATATATTTT. As protein: CASSQDYGSSSGNTIYF.

This chain uses TRBV5-1 with TRBJ2-5; TRBD2 agrees at 9 bases. After removal of 2 bases from V and 8 bases from J, the junction contained 13 bases not matched to a gene. Germline CDR1 is SGHRS and CDR2 is YFSETQ. The CDR3 runs to 16 residues. CDR3 sequence reads: CASSFNSGGSERTQYF. For the CDR3, the DNA is TGCGCCAGCAGCTTTAATAGCGGGGGATCCGAGAGAACCCAGTACTTC.

This clone was seen only a few times. The genes are TRBV6-6 and TRBJ1-2; TRBD1 matches at 7 bases. CDR3 length: 15 amino acids. The J segment lost 6 bases and the V segment lost 4 bases, leaving 11 bases of the junction unmatched. CDR1 and CDR2 (germline): MNHNY, SVGAGI (reference sequence). CDR3 sequence reads: CASSLPRQGFDGYTF. As DNA, the CDR3 is TGTGCCAGCAGTTTACCCAGACAGGGTTTTGATGGCTACACCTTC.

The chain couples TRBV28 to TRBJ1-5, with D maybe TRBD1 (6 bases). In germline, CDR1 is MDHEN, CDR2 SYDVKM. Trimming took 7 bases from V and 1 from J, leaving 14 bases between them. This CDR3 spans 15 amino acids. The CDR3 protein is CASTAVGGSNQPQHF. Here the CDR3 DNA reads TGTGCCAGCACCGCGGTAGGGGGAAGCAATCAGCCCCAGCATTTT.

The chain uses TRBV28 and TRBJ1-1; no reliable D call. The CDR3 runs to 12 residues. Looked up from germline, CDR1 is MDHEN and CDR2 is SYDVKM. V was clipped by 1 base and J by 11 bases, with 11 bases between them. The CDR3 protein is CASSLLVNTAFF. CDR3 nucleotides: TGTGCCAGCAGTTTATTAGTGAATACGGCTTTCTTT. Drawing the rest from reference TRBV28 and TRBJ1-1, the complete variable domain is DVKVTQSSRYLVKRTGEKVFLECVQDMDHENMFWYRQDPGLGLRLIYFSYDVKMKEKGDIPEGYSVSREKKERFSLILESASTNQTSMYLCASSLLVNTAFFGQGTRLTVV.

The chain is built from TRBV7-2 and TRBJ2-5; D ambiguous. The CDR3 is 13 amino acids. Trimming left V 1 base short and J 3 bases short, with 6 bases between. Germline lookup yields CDR1 SGHTA and CDR2 FQGNSA. The CDR3 region has the DNA TGTGCCAGCAGCTTAGTGGGTAAAGAGACCCAGTACTTC. This gives the protein CASSLVGKETQYF.

This chain uses TRBV7-3 with TRBJ2-6; D might be TRBD2 (5 bases). Germline assignment: CDR1 SGHTA and CDR2 FQGTGA. The CDR3 sequence is 15 residues long. Trimming took 5 bases from V and 0 from J, leaving 8 bases between them. This CDR3 reads CASSLSGSGANVLTF. In DNA form, the CDR3 reads TGTGCCAGCAGCCTGAGCGGCTCTGGGGCCAACGTCCTGACTTTC.

The genes are TRBV28 and TRBJ2-2; D gene ambiguous. The V and J ends lost 5 bases and 1 base respectively, with 11 bases between them. Germline V gene data show CDR1 as MDHEN and CDR2 as SYDVKM. The length of the CDR3 is 15 residues. The CDR3 protein is CASSPPVGNTGELFF. CDR3 DNA: TGTGCCAGCAGTCCCCCCGTCGGGAACACCGGGGAGCTGTTTTTT.

The chain is built from TRBV28 and TRBJ1-6; TRBD1 matches 8 bases. Germline values: CDR1 MDHEN, CDR2 SYDVKM. The CDR3 contains 20 residues. V was clipped by 5 bases and J by 1 base; unmatched bases: 16. The CDR3 here is CASSDRTGLRVDSYNSPLHF. The CDR3 DNA reads as TGTGCCAGCAGTGATAGGACAGGGTTGAGAGTGGATTCCTATAATTCACCCCTCCACTTT.

The chain combines TRBV29-1 with TRBJ2-7, with 9 bases identical to TRBD1. Looked up from germline, CDR1 is SQVTM and CDR2 is ANQGSEA. V lost 5 bases and J lost 0; bases outside the gene matches: 5. This CDR3 region has 14 residues. The CDR3: CSVSGTGSSYEQYF. The DNA of the CDR3 is TGCAGCGTTTCCGGGACAGGGAGCTCCTACGAGCAGTACTTC.

The chain joins TRBV11-2 to TRBJ1-2; the D gene is possibly TRBD1 (5 bases). Germline values: CDR1 SGHAT, CDR2 FQNNGV. CDR3 length: 15 amino acids. The germline V and J ends were trimmed by 3 bases and 2 bases, with 13 bases remaining between them. The CDR3 sequence is CASSFTGHLNYGYTF. CDR3 DNA: TGTGCCAGCAGCTTTACAGGCCACCTAAACTATGGCTACACCTTC.

V gene TRBV25-1 combines with J gene TRBJ1-1; 8 bases line up with TRBD1. Germline V CDR1 and CDR2: MGHDK, SYGVNS. The CDR3 sequence is 14 residues long. V was pared by 7 bases and J by 5 bases, with 9 bases of the junction left unmatched. CDR3 sequence reads: CASMTDRVKTEAFF. The CDR3 nucleotides are TGTGCCAGCATGACGGACAGGGTAAAAACTGAAGCTTTCTTT.

This chain uses TRBV9 with TRBJ1-1; D unclear. The germline V gene has CDR1 SGDLS and CDR2 YYNGEE. The CDR3 contains 15 residues. V gave up 0 bases and J gave up 4 bases, with 13 bases separating them. In nucleotides, the CDR3 is TGTGCCAGCAGCGTAGCCCCCGCCGAGGGCACTGAAGCTTTCTTT. Residues: CASSVAPAEGTEAFF.

The chain carries TRBV5-1 and TRBJ1-1, with D possibly being TRBD1 (5 bases). The CDR3 spans 14 residues. V lost 2 bases, J lost 1 base, and 9 bases lay in between. From germline, CDR1 is SGHRS and CDR2 YFSETQ. CDR3 sequence: CASSLGASNTEAFF. The CDR3 coding sequence is TGCGCCAGCAGCTTAGGGGCGTCGAACACTGAAGCTTTCTTT.

The chain joins TRBV15 to TRBJ2-4, with a weak D call TRBD2 (5 bases). CDR3 size: 19 residues. Germline CDR1 LNHNV, CDR2 YYDKDF (reference sequence). V was trimmed by 0 bases and J by 2 bases, leaving 20 bases between them. The CDR3 here is CATSRDSSSTSSSKNIQYF. The CDR3 bases are TGTGCCACCAGCAGAGATTCGTCTTCTACTAGTTCCTCCAAAAACATTCAGTACTTC.

The chain links TRBV19 to TRBJ2-5, with D hard to call. CDR1 is LNHDA, CDR2 SQIVND, per germline (reference sequence). The CDR3 totals 14 residues. Trimming pared 7 bases from V and 1 base from J, leaving 13 bases between. CDR3 sequence reads: CASKLIGLQETQYF. DNA of the CDR3: TGTGCCAGTAAGTTGATTGGGCTCCAAGAGACCCAGTACTTC.

This rearrangement joins TRBV30 to TRBJ2-2, with TRBD2 matching over 13 bases. The CDR3 has 18 amino acids. Unmatched junction bases numbered 8, after V lost 0 bases and J lost 4 bases. Germline V lookup: CDR1 GTSNPN, CDR2 SVGIG (reference sequence). The CDR3 region is CAWSVQLGTSGVTGELFF. In nucleotides, the CDR3 is TGTGCCTGGAGTGTACAGTTGGGGACTAGCGGGGTCACCGGGGAGCTGTTTTTT.

The sample holds one count of this clone. The J gene is TRBJ2-5, the V gene TRBV30; possibly TRBD2 for D (5 bases). Germline CDR1 is GTSNPN and CDR2 is SVGIG (reference sequence). The CDR3 totals 13 residues. V dropped 4 bases and J dropped 1 base, with 10 bases sitting between them. The DNA of the CDR3 is TGTGCCTGGAAGCGGTTCCTCCAAGAGACCCAGTACTTC. Translating gives CAWKRFLQETQYF.

V gene TRBV7-6 combines with J gene TRBJ2-7; TRBD1 is a possible D gene (6 bases). V lost 5 bases, J lost 0 bases, and 14 bases lay in between. The CDR3 length is 15 residues. CDR1 SGHVS and CDR2 FNYEAQ come from the germline V gene. The CDR3 loop reads CASSPLRGISYEQYF. CDR3 bases: TGTGCCAGCAGCCCTCTTAGGGGGATCTCCTACGAGCAGTACTTC.

The chain has TRBV7-2 and TRBJ2-1, with D possibly TRBD1 on 6 matching bases. Trimming left V 8 bases short and J 1 base short, with 9 bases between. The CDR3 has 13 amino acids. The germline CDR1 and CDR2 sequences are SGHTA and FQGNSA. The CDR3 coding sequence is TGTGCCAGCGGGGGCCGATCCTACAATGAGCAGTTCTTC. Translated, it gives CASGGRSYNEQFF.